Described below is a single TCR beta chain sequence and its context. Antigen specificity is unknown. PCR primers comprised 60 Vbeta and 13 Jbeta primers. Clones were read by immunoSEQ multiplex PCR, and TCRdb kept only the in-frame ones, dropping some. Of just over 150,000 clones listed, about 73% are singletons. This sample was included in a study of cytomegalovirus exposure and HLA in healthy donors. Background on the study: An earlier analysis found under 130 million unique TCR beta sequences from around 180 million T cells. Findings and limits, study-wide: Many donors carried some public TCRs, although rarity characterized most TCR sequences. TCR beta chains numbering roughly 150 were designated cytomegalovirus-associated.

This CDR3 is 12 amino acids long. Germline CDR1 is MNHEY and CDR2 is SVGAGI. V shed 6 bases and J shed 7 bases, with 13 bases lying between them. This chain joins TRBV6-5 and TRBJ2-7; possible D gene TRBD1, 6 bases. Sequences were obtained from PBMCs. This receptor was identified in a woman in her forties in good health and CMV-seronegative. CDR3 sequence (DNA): TGTGCCAGCAGGCAGGGGACGGGTGAGCAGTACTTC. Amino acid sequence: CASRQGTGEQYF.